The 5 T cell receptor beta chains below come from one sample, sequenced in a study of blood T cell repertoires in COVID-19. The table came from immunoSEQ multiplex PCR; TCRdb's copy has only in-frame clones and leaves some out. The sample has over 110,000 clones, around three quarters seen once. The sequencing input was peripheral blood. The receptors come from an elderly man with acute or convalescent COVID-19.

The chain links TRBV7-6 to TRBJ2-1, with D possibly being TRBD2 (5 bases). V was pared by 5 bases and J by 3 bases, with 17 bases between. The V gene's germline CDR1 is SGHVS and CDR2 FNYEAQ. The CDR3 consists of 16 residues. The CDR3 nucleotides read TGTGCCAGCAGCCGATTTCAGTTGAGCGGCTACAATGAGCAGTTCTTC. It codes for CASSRFQLSGYNEQFF.

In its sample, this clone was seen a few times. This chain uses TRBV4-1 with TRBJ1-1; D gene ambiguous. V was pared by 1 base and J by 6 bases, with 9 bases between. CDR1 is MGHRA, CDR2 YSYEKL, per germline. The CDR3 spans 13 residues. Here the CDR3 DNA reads TGCGCCAGCAGCCAAGTTGCGTTTGCTGAAGCTTTCTTT. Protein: CASSQVAFAEAFF.

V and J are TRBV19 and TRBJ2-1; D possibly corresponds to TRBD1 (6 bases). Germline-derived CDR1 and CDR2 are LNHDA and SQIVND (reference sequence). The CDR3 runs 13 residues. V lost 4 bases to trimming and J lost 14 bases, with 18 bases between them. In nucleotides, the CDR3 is TGTGCCAGTAGTAGATCCGGGACACCAGCGGAGTTCTTC. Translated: CASSRSGTPAEFF. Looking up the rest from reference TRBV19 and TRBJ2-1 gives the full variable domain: DGGITQSPKYLFRKEGQNVTLSCEQNLNHDAMYWYRQDPGQGLRLIYYSQIVNDFQKGDIAEGYSVSREKKESFPLTVTSAQKNPTAFYLCASSRSGTPAEFFGPGTRLTVL.

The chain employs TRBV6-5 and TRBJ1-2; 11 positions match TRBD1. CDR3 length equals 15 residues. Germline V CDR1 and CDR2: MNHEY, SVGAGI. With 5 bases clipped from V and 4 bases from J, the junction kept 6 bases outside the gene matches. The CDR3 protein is CASSQDRGHFYGYTF. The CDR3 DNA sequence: TGTGCCAGCAGTCAGGACAGGGGGCATTTCTATGGCTACACCTTC.

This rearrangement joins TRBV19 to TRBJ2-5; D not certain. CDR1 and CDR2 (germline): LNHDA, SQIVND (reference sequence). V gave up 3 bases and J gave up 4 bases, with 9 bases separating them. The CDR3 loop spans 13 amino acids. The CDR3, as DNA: TGTGCCAGTAGTATGTTGGCTTCAGAGACCCAGTACTTC. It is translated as CASSMLASETQYF.